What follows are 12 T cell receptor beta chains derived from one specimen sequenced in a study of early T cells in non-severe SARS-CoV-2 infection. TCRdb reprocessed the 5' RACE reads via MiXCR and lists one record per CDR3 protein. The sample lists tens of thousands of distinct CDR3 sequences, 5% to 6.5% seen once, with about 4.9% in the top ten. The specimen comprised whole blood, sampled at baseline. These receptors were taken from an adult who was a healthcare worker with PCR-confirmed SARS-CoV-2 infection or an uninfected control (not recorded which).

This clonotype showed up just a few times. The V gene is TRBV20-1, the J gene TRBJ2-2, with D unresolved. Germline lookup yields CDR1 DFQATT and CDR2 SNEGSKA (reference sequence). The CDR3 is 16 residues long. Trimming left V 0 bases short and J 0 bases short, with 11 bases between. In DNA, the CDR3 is TGCAGTGCTAGAGATCTCTGGGCGTCGAACACCGGGGAGCTGTTTTTT. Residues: CSARDLWASNTGELFF.

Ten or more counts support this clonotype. The CDR3 protein is CASLRDGDNSPLHF. CDR3 DNA: TGTGCCAGCCTCCGGGACGGGGATAATTCACCCCTCCACTTT. The chain couples TRBV6-1 to TRBJ1-6, with a tentative D call TRBD1 (5 bases). Trimming stripped 8 bases from V and 5 bases from J, with 13 bases between. The germline V gene encodes CDR1 MNHNS and CDR2 SASEGT. The CDR3 extends over 14 amino acids.

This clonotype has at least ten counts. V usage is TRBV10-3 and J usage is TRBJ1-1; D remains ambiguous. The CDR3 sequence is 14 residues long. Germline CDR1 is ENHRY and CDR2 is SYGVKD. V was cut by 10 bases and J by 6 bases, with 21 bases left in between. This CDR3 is CATRQSGNVAEAFF. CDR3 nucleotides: TGTGCCACCCGGCAGTCGGGGAATGTCGCTGAAGCTTTCTTT.

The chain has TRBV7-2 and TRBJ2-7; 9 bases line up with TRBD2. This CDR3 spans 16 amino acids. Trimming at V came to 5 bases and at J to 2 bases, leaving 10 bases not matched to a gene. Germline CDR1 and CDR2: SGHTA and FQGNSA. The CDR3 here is CASSGIAGAAPYEQYF. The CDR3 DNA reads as TGTGCCAGCAGCGGCATAGCGGGAGCGGCCCCCTACGAGCAGTACTTC. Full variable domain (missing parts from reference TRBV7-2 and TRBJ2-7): GAGVSQSPSNKVTEKGKDVELRCDPISGHTALYWYRQSLGQGLEFLIYFQGNSAPDKSGLPSDRFSAERTGGSVSTLTIQRTQQEDSAVYLCASSGIAGAAPYEQYFGPGTRLTVT.

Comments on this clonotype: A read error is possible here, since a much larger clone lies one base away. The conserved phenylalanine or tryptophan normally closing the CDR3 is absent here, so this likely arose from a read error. The CDR3 sequence is CASSLGISGNTDTQYL. In nucleotides, the CDR3 is TGTGCCAGCAGCTTGGGGATTAGCGGGAACACAGATACGCAGTATTTA. The chain recombines TRBV5-4 with TRBJ2-3, with TRBD2 identical over 8 bases. The CDR3 loop spans 16 amino acids. Germline values: CDR1 SGHNT, CDR2 YYREEE (reference sequence). The trim removed 0 bases at V and 2 bases at J, leaving 5 bases unmatched.

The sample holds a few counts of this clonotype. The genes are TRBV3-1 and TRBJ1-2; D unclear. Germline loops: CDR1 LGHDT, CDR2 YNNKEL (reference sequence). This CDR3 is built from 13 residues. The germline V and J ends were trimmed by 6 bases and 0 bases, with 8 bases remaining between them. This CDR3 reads CASSGDPNYGYTF. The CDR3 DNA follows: TGTGCCAGCAGTGGAGACCCTAACTATGGCTACACCTTC. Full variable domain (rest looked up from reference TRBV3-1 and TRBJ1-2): DTAVSQTPKYLVTQMGNDKSIKCEQNLGHDTMYWYKQDSKKFLKIMFSYNNKELIINETVPNRFSPKSPDKAHLNLHINSLELGDSAVYFCASSGDPNYGYTFGSGTRLTVV.

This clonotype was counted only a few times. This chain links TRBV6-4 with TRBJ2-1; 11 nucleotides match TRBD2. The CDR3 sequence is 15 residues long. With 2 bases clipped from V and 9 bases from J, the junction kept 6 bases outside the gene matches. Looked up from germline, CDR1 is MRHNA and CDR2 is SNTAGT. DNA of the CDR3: TGTGCCAGCAGTGACATAGCGGGAGGGCCGGGTGAGCAGTTCTTC. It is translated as CASSDIAGGPGEQFF.

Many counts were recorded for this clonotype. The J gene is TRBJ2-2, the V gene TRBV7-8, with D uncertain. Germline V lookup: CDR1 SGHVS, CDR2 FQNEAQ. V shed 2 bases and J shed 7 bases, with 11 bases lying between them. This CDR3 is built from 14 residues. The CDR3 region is CASSLHPQVGELFF. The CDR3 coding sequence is TGTGCCAGCAGCTTACACCCCCAGGTCGGGGAGCTGTTTTTT.

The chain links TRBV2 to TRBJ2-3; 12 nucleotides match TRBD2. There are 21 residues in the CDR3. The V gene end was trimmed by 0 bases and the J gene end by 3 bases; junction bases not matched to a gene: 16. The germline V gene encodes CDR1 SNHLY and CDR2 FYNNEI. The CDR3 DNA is TGTGCCAGCAGTGAAGCTCGATTCGCTAGCGGGAGGGCCGGGGGAACAGATACGCAGTATTTT. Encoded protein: CASSEARFASGRAGGTDTQYF. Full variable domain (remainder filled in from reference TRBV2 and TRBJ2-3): EPEVTQTPSHQVTQMGQEVILRCVPISNHLYFYWYRQILGQKVEFLVSFYNNEISEKSEIFDDQFSVERPDGSNFTLKIRSTKLEDSAMYFCASSEARFASGRAGGTDTQYFGPGTRLTVL.

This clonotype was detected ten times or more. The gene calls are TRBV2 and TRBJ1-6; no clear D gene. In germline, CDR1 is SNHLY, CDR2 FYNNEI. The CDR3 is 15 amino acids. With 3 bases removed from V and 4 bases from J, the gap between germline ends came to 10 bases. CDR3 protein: CASSEGRTYNSPLHF. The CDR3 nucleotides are TGTGCCAGCAGTGAGGGCAGAACATATAATTCACCCCTCCACTTT.

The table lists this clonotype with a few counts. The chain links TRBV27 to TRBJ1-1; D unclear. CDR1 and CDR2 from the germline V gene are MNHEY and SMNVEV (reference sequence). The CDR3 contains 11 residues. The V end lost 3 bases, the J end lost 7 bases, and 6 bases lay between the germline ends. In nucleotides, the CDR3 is TGTGCCAGCAGTTTCGGGTATGAAGCTTTCTTT. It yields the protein CASSFGYEAFF.

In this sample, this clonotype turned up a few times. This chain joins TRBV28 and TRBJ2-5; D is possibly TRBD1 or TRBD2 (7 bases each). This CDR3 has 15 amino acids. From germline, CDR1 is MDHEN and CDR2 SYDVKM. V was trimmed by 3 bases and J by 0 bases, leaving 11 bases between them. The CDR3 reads CASSFQGGYQETQYF. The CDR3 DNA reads TGTGCCAGCAGTTTCCAGGGGGGGTACCAAGAGACCCAGTACTTC.